Below are 17 T cell receptor beta chains sequenced from a single sample in a study of T-cell memory formation after mild COVID-19. A single record per CDR3 protein comes from TCRdb applying MiXCR to the 5' RACE reads. The repertoire holds 450,000 or so distinct CDR3 sequences, with 25% as singletons. Sequencing input: PBMCs or a T cell subset sorted from them (not recorded which). The receptors here all came from an adult woman who had mild COVID-19 (a few samples of this study predate the infection). Cell type and time point are not known.

The V gene is TRBV12-3 or TRBV12-4, the J gene TRBJ1-4; a weak D match, TRBD1 (5 bases). The length of the CDR3 is 14 residues. V was shortened by 2 bases and J by 3 bases, with 7 bases between the two germline ends. In nucleotides, the CDR3 is TGTGCCAGCAGTTTACCAGGGTCTAATGAAAAACTGTTTTTT. It specifies CASSLPGSNEKLFF.

CDR3 sequence: CASKGLGSYEQYF. The CDR3 region has the DNA TGTGCCAGCAAGGGGCTTGGCTCCTACGAGCAGTACTTC. The chain joins TRBV27 to TRBJ2-7; D possibly corresponds to TRBD1 (5 bases). V was cut by 7 bases and J by 0 bases, with 10 bases left in between. The germline V gene encodes CDR1 MNHEY and CDR2 SMNVEV (reference sequence). The CDR3 length is 13 residues.

This clonotype has just a few counts. The chain is built from TRBV20-1 and TRBJ2-1; 12 bases line up with TRBD2. The CDR3 runs to 17 residues. Trimming at V came to 6 bases and at J to 8 bases, leaving 17 bases not matched to a gene. CDR1 is DFQATT and CDR2 is SNEGSKA in the germline V gene (reference sequence). CDR3 residues: CSAELGLAGPPTHEQFF. Written as DNA, the CDR3 is TGCAGTGCCGAATTGGGACTAGCGGGCCCGCCAACCCATGAGCAGTTCTTC.

The chain links TRBV12-3 or TRBV12-4 to TRBJ2-6, with TRBD2 as a possible D gene (5 bases). Trimming took 4 bases from V and 2 from J, leaving 21 bases between them. The CDR3 sequence is 19 residues long. The CDR3 here is CASSSPGEGAWAGANVLTF. The CDR3 nucleotides read TGTGCCAGCAGTTCCCCCGGAGAGGGAGCTTGGGCTGGGGCCAACGTCCTGACTTTC.

The chain combines TRBV14 with TRBJ2-7, with 9 bases aligning to TRBD2. This CDR3 is built from 14 residues. The junction had 2 bases not matched to a gene; V was cut back by 5 bases and J by 0 bases. Germline loops: CDR1 SGHDN, CDR2 FVKESK. CDR3 loop: CASSGSGSSYEQYF. For the CDR3, the DNA is TGTGCCAGCAGCGGTAGCGGGAGCTCCTACGAGCAGTACTTC.

With respect to this clonotype: A read error may explain this, as a much larger clone is one base away. The chain joins TRBV7-2 to TRBJ2-3; the match to TRBD2 covers 8 bases. This CDR3 contains 14 residues. V was pared by 2 bases and J by 4 bases, with 2 bases of the junction left unmatched. In germline, CDR1 is SGHTA, CDR2 FQGNSA. The CDR3 here is CASSLPGGPDTQYF. In DNA form, the CDR3 reads TGTGCCAGCAGCTTACCGGGAGGGCCAGATACGCAGTATTTT.

This clonotype occurred a few times. The chain employs TRBV30 and TRBJ2-3; 9 nucleotides align to TRBD1. There are 14 residues in the CDR3. Germline CDR1 reads GTSNPN; CDR2 reads SVGIG (reference sequence). Trimming took 2 bases from V and 4 from J; bases not matched to a gene: 4. The chain's CDR3 is CAWSPGQGSDTQYF. The CDR3 DNA is TGTGCCTGGAGTCCGGGACAGGGCTCAGATACGCAGTATTTT.

The rearrangement joins TRBV11-2 to TRBJ2-7; D possibly uses TRBD1 or TRBD2 (5 bases each). Germline CDR1 reads SGHAT; CDR2 reads FQNNGV. This CDR3 has 14 amino acids. Trimming took 5 bases from V and 3 from J, leaving 14 bases between them. As DNA, the CDR3 is TGTGCCAGCAGCGATCGAATTGGGGGCTACGAGCAGTACTTC. Translation gives CASSDRIGGYEQYF.

At least ten counts were recorded for this clonotype. CDR3 sequence reads: CASSPFNTGELFF. In DNA, the CDR3 is TGTGCCAGCAGCCCTTTCAACACCGGGGAGCTGTTTTTT. The rearrangement links TRBV9 to TRBJ2-2; the D is unclear. CDR1 is SGDLS, CDR2 YYNGEE, per germline. This CDR3 contains 13 residues. The V gene lost 4 bases and the J gene lost 2 bases, with 6 bases spanning the gap.

V usage is TRBV10-3 and J usage is TRBJ2-2; tentatively, D is TRBD2 (5 bases). Looked up from germline, CDR1 is ENHRY and CDR2 is SYGVKD. V dropped 6 bases and J dropped 4 bases, with 9 bases sitting between them. The CDR3 is made up of 13 amino acids. CDR3 bases: TGTGCCATCAGGATGGGGAGCACCGGGGAGCTGTTTTTT. Translated: CAIRMGSTGELFF.

This clonotype showed up many times. V usage is TRBV20-1 and J usage is TRBJ2-2; 8 bases are a match to TRBD2. Germline loops: CDR1 DFQATT, CDR2 SNEGSKA (reference sequence). The CDR3 runs to 14 residues. J gave up 1 base and V 5 bases, and 3 bases lay outside the gene matches. The CDR3 coding sequence is TGCAGTGCTGGGAGCGGGGGGAACACCGGGGAGCTGTTTTTT. The encoded protein is CSAGSGGNTGELFF.

This clonotype was detected a few times. The V gene is TRBV11-2, the J gene TRBJ1-2; TRBD1 matches at 8 bases. The V gene end was trimmed by 0 bases and the J gene end by 4 bases; junction bases not matched to a gene: 7. The CDR3 is made up of 16 amino acids. Germline V CDR1 and CDR2: SGHAT, FQNNGV. CDR3 sequence: CASSLDRATGVYGYTF. The CDR3 DNA reads TGTGCCAGCAGCTTAGATCGTGCGACAGGGGTCTATGGCTACACCTTC.

The rearrangement links TRBV12-3 or TRBV12-4 to TRBJ1-1, with a tentative D call TRBD1 (6 bases). The CDR3 consists of 15 residues. Deletions cut 5 bases from V and 1 base from J, with 14 bases between. CDR3 coding DNA: TGTGCCAGCAGTGCATTGGGCAGGGGGAACACTGAAGCTTTCTTT. Its protein product is CASSALGRGNTEAFF.

This clonotype was seen a few times. With a much larger clone just one base away, this may be a read error. The CDR3 spells CASSPGQGGVLRTIQYF. Here the CDR3 DNA reads TGTGCCAGCAGCCCAGGACAGGGAGGGGTTCTTAGAACCATTCAGTACTTC. This chain joins TRBV14 and TRBJ2-4, with D maybe TRBD1 (8 bases). V was pared by 4 bases and J by 9 bases, with 25 bases between. Per germline, CDR1 SGHDN and CDR2 FVKESK. The CDR3 runs 17 residues.

This chain connects TRBV29-1 to TRBJ2-1; 8 bases fit TRBD1. From germline, CDR1 is SQVTM and CDR2 ANQGSEA. The CDR3 has 14 residues. The J segment lost 3 bases and the V segment lost 3 bases, leaving 4 bases of the junction unmatched. CDR3 DNA sequence: TGCAGCGTTGACGGACAGGGTATCTACAATGAGCAGTTCTTC. Translation gives CSVDGQGIYNEQFF.

V gene TRBV18 combines with J gene TRBJ2-3; perhaps TRBD2 as D (5 bases). Deletions cut 3 bases from V and 1 base from J, with 11 bases between. This CDR3 contains 15 residues. Germline V CDR1 and CDR2: KGHSH, LQKENI. CDR3 sequence (DNA): TGTGCCAGCTCACCCCCCGTTAGCGGCACAGATACGCAGTATTTT. This sequence encodes CASSPPVSGTDTQYF.

This clonotype was seen only a few times. The V call is TRBV12-3 or TRBV12-4, the J call TRBJ1-2; tentative D call: TRBD1 (5 bases). With 7 bases removed from V and 5 bases from J, the gap between germline ends came to 11 bases. The CDR3 runs 12 residues. The CDR3 is CASTRTSYGYTF. CDR3 bases: TGTGCCAGCACCCGGACATCTTATGGCTACACCTTC.